This T cell receptor (beta chain) was sequenced in a study of T-cell reconstitution after alpha-beta-depleted transplantation in children. TCRbeta library construction was performed incorporating unique molecular identifiers. TCRdb reanalysed the PCR reads using MiXCR and keeps one entry per CDR3 protein. The profile shows 500,000 or so distinct CDR3 sequences, around a third of them singletons. Germline V gene data show CDR1 as MNHEY and CDR2 as SVGAGI. This CDR3 contains 15 residues. The V and J ends lost 4 bases and 0 bases respectively, with 11 bases between them. This clonotype was observed a handful of times.

Source: PBMCs from the stem cell graft donor, taken from the stem cell graft. The source of this sequence is a human donor who donated a stem cell graft to a child with aplastic anemia. The rearrangement uses TRBV6-5 and TRBJ2-3, with D unresolved. The CDR3 region is CASSFRTVSTDTQYF. Written as DNA, the CDR3 is TGTGCCAGCAGTTTTCGGACCGTAAGCACAGATACGCAGTATTTT.